The 31 T cell receptor beta chains listed next were all sequenced from one sample in a study of blood T cell repertoires in COVID-19. Clones were read by immunoSEQ multiplex PCR, and TCRdb kept only the in-frame ones, dropping some. This repertoire shows about 120,000 clones, 84% found once; its top ten account for 3.9%. Sequenced input: PBMCs or T cells enriched from blood (not recorded which). The receptors come from a woman in her twenties or thirties who had recovered from COVID-19.

The CDR3 here is CSVEDNSGWTEAFF. In DNA form, the CDR3 reads TGCAGCGTTGAAGATAATTCAGGGTGGACTGAAGCTTTCTTT. The gene calls are TRBV29-1 and TRBJ1-1; D might be TRBD1 (5 bases). Germline-derived CDR1 and CDR2 are SQVTM and ANQGSEA. Trimming left V 0 bases short and J 5 bases short, with 13 bases between. The length of the CDR3 is 14 residues.

The rearrangement links TRBV10-3 to TRBJ2-7, with a tentative D call TRBD2 (6 bases). Germline V gives CDR1 ENHRY, CDR2 SYGVKD. The CDR3 extends over 14 amino acids. The ends were cut back, 10 bases at V and 5 bases at J, with 21 bases in the middle. DNA for the CDR3: TGTGCCACCGCGATTGGAACTAGCCGGGACGAGCAGTACTTC. The encoded protein is CATAIGTSRDEQYF.

The rearrangement links TRBV30 to TRBJ1-2; maybe TRBD1 (5 bases). CDR1 is GTSNPN, CDR2 SVGIG, per germline (reference sequence). The CDR3 spans 15 residues. Trimming took off 1 base at V and 6 bases at J, with 18 bases between the two ends. CDR3 nucleotide sequence: TGTGCCTGGAGTGCCCTGGTGGTGGCGGGGGATGGCTACACCTTC. Protein sequence: CAWSALVVAGDGYTF.

This chain joins TRBV3-1 (or the pseudogene TRBV3-2) and TRBJ2-5, with TRBD2 matching over 9 bases. CDR3 length: 16 amino acids. Germline V gene sequence: CDR1 LGHDT, CDR2 YNNKEL (reference sequence). The junction had 7 bases not matched to a gene; V was cut back by 4 bases and J by 1 base. CDR3 in DNA: TGTGCCAGCAGCCCGGGACTAGCCATCCTCCAAGAGACCCAGTACTTC. It is translated as CASSPGLAILQETQYF.

This rearrangement joins TRBV10-3 to TRBJ1-5, with a possible D match to TRBD1 (6 bases). The length of the CDR3 is 16 residues. V dropped 0 bases and J dropped 0 bases, with 9 bases sitting between them. Germline lookup yields CDR1 ENHRY and CDR2 SYGVKD. CDR3 in DNA: TGTGCCATCAGTGAGTCACGGGGGGCTAGCAATCAGCCCCAGCATTTT. This translates into CAISESRGASNQPQHF.

In DNA, the CDR3 is TGTGCCAGCAGATCCCATGGCGGAAAGGTCAGCAATCAGCCCCAGCATTTT. Its translation: CASRSHGGKVSNQPQHF. The chain combines TRBV28 with TRBJ1-5; no firm D call. CDR1 and CDR2 from the germline V gene are MDHEN and SYDVKM. V lost 6 bases to trimming and J lost 1 base, with 19 bases between them. This CDR3 region has 17 residues.

The chain has TRBV11-2 and TRBJ1-1; 10 bases match TRBD1. This CDR3 spans 16 amino acids. CDR1 is SGHAT and CDR2 is FQNNGV in the germline V gene. Unmatched junction bases numbered 9, after V lost 5 bases and J lost 3 bases. CDR3 sequence: CASSGRDRGWDTEAFF. CDR3 bases: TGTGCCAGCAGCGGGAGGGACAGGGGCTGGGACACTGAAGCTTTCTTT.

The chain links TRBV5-4 to TRBJ2-3; 7 bases match TRBD2. Germline V lookup: CDR1 SGHNT, CDR2 YYREEE (reference sequence). After removal of 4 bases from V and 5 bases from J, the junction contained 16 bases not matched to a gene. The CDR3 consists of 17 residues. The CDR3, as DNA: TGTGCCAGCAGCAAGGGAATGACTAGCCCACGGGGAGATACGCAGTATTTT. Its protein is CASSKGMTSPRGDTQYF.

J is TRBJ2-1 and V is TRBV20-1, with TRBD1 matching over 7 bases. Germline V gene sequence: CDR1 DFQATT, CDR2 SNEGSKA (reference sequence). This CDR3 has 14 residues. Unmatched junction bases numbered 9, after V lost 3 bases and J lost 7 bases. The CDR3 loop reads CSASKGAPRNEQFF. The CDR3 region has the DNA TGCAGTGCTAGTAAGGGGGCGCCCAGGAATGAGCAGTTCTTC.

The chain employs TRBV6-5 and TRBJ2-1; TRBD2 matches 13 bases. Germline-derived CDR1 and CDR2 are MNHEY and SVGAGI. J gave up 7 bases and V 2 bases, and 5 bases lay outside the gene matches. This CDR3 region has 16 residues. DNA for the CDR3: TGTGCCAGCAGTTACACCGGACTAGCGGGAGCGAATGAGCAGTTCTTC. Translating gives CASSYTGLAGANEQFF.

This clone occurred a few times. Other DNA sequences in this sample translate to the same CDR3. The chain links TRBV28 to TRBJ2-7, with 9 nucleotides matching TRBD2. The germline CDR1 and CDR2 sequences are MDHEN and SYDVKM. The trim removed 4 bases at V and 0 bases at J, leaving 4 bases unmatched. There are 15 residues in the CDR3. CDR3 nucleotides: TGTGCCAGCAGTTCAGCGGGAGGCGGCTCCTACGAGCAGTACTTC. Residues: CASSSAGGGSYEQYF.

The V and J genes are TRBV4-3 and TRBJ2-2; 7 positions agree with TRBD1. Germline V gene lookup returns CDR1 LGHNA and CDR2 YSLEER. The CDR3 totals 16 residues. The J segment lost 1 base and the V segment lost 1 base, leaving 3 bases of the junction unmatched. The CDR3 is CASSQGRGLNTGELFF. CDR3 bases: TGCGCCAGCAGCCAAGGCAGGGGGTTGAACACCGGGGAGCTGTTTTTT.

The V call is TRBV7-9, the J call TRBJ2-1; TRBD2 matches 13 bases. The CDR3 is 16 amino acids. The junction had 7 bases not matched to a gene; V was cut back by 5 bases and J by 6 bases. Germline V gene lookup returns CDR1 SEHNR and CDR2 FQNEAQ (reference sequence). The CDR3 DNA follows: TGTGCCAGCAGCATTCGACTAGCGGGAGGTAGCAATGAGCAGTTCTTC. Translation: CASSIRLAGGSNEQFF.

The V gene is TRBV7-6, the J gene TRBJ2-7; 9 nucleotides align to TRBD1. The CDR3 length is 17 residues. Trimming removed 2 bases from V and 6 bases from J; junction bases left unmatched: 14. The V gene's germline CDR1 is SGHVS and CDR2 FNYEAQ. In DNA, the CDR3 is TGTGCCAGCAGCTTAACCCCCGCCGGGACAGGGAACCCCGAGCAGTACTTC. Its protein is CASSLTPAGTGNPEQYF.

This chain links TRBV19 with TRBJ1-5; tentatively, D is TRBD1 (5 bases). Germline V gene data show CDR1 as LNHDA and CDR2 as SQIVND (reference sequence). The V end was cut by 5 bases, the J end by 7 bases, with 15 bases between. There are 14 residues in the CDR3. CDR3 residues: CASSLGGVGQPQHF. For the CDR3, the DNA is TGTGCCAGTAGTCTTGGGGGGGTTGGGCAGCCCCAGCATTTT.

This rearrangement joins TRBV30 to TRBJ1-2; 8 bases fit TRBD1. The CDR3 is made up of 13 amino acids. V lost 4 bases to trimming and J lost 7 bases; unmatched junction nucleotides: 8. Germline V gene lookup returns CDR1 GTSNPN and CDR2 SVGIG (reference sequence). CDR3 amino acids: CAWTNTGGGGYTF. CDR3 sequence (DNA): TGTGCCTGGACAAATACAGGGGGGGGTGGCTACACCTTC.

V usage is TRBV28 and J usage is TRBJ2-7; 14 bases agree with TRBD2. After removal of 5 bases from V and 5 bases from J, the junction contained 8 bases not matched to a gene. This CDR3 is 16 amino acids long. Germline CDR1 is MDHEN and CDR2 is SYDVKM. The CDR3 region is CASSLGTSGRFHEQYF. In DNA, the CDR3 is TGTGCCAGCAGTCTCGGGACTAGCGGGAGATTCCACGAGCAGTACTTC. The full variable domain, in which reference TRBV28 and TRBJ2-7 provide the parts outside the CDR3, is DVKVTQSSRYLVKRTGEKVFLECVQDMDHENMFWYRQDPGLGLRLIYFSYDVKMKEKGDIPEGYSVSREKKERFSLILESASTNQTSMYLCASSLGTSGRFHEQYFGPGTRLTVT.

The chain links TRBV2 to TRBJ1-2; no definite D call. CDR1 SNHLY and CDR2 FYNNEI come from the germline V gene. V dropped 8 bases and J dropped 3 bases, with 7 bases sitting between them. The CDR3 length is 11 residues. The CDR3 DNA sequence: TGTGCCAGCTCCATGTACTATGGCTACACCTTC. Its translation is CASSMYYGYTF.

The genes are TRBV19 and TRBJ1-4; 8 positions agree with TRBD1. Trimming took 4 bases from V and 4 from J; bases not matched to a gene: 5. Germline CDR1 LNHDA, CDR2 SQIVND (reference sequence). The CDR3 is 15 amino acids. For the CDR3, the DNA is TGTGCCAGTAGTACCGGGACAGGATATAATGAAAAACTGTTTTTT. This sequence encodes CASSTGTGYNEKLFF.

This clone has only a few counts. The rearrangement uses TRBV11-1 and TRBJ1-2; perhaps TRBD1 as D (6 bases). The CDR3 consists of 12 residues. V lost 8 bases and J lost 6, with 13 bases in between. Per germline, CDR1 SGHAT and CDR2 FQDESV (reference sequence). In DNA form, the CDR3 reads TGTGCCAGCGGATGGACAGTGAATGGCTACACCTTC. Protein: CASGWTVNGYTF.

The chain uses TRBV6-4 and TRBJ2-1, with TRBD1 matching 7 bases. This CDR3 region has 14 residues. Germline V gene data show CDR1 as MRHNA and CDR2 as SNTAGT. V lost 6 bases and J lost 0; bases outside the gene matches: 2. Here the CDR3 DNA reads TGTGCCAGCAGCGCAGGGGGCTCCTACAATGAGCAGTTCTTC. Translated, it gives CASSAGGSYNEQFF.

The V and J genes are TRBV7-3 and TRBJ2-3; TRBD2 aligns across 14 bases. The V gene's germline CDR1 is SGHTA and CDR2 FQGTGA. This CDR3 has 16 amino acids. J was trimmed by 4 bases and V by 3 bases; bases with no gene match: 3. The CDR3 sequence: CASSFSGLAGADTQYF. DNA for the CDR3: TGTGCCAGCAGCTTCTCGGGACTAGCGGGAGCAGATACGCAGTATTTT.

This sequence joins TRBV4-1 and TRBJ2-3, with 8 bases lining up with TRBD2. The CDR3 loop spans 15 amino acids. V trimming: 6 bases; J trimming: 2 bases; junction bases outside the gene matches: 7. Per the germline V gene, CDR1 is MGHRA and CDR2 is YSYEKL. The CDR3 bases are TGCGCCAGCAGGGGTTGGCGGGAGGACACAGATACGCAGTATTTT. Translated, it gives CASRGWREDTDTQYF.

This chain uses TRBV28 with TRBJ1-3, with D possibly TRBD1 on 6 matching bases. The V gene's germline CDR1 is MDHEN and CDR2 SYDVKM. This CDR3 contains 18 residues. Trimming pared 6 bases from V and 2 bases from J, leaving 23 bases between. CDR3: CASSPQGIPLSAGNTIYF. Here the CDR3 DNA reads TGTGCCAGCAGCCCACAGGGAATTCCCCTCTCTGCTGGAAACACCATATATTTT.

The J gene is TRBJ2-1, the V gene TRBV7-3, with D possibly being TRBD2 (6 bases). Germline V lookup: CDR1 SGHTA, CDR2 FQGTGA. CDR3 size: 15 residues. The germline V and J ends were trimmed by 2 bases and 4 bases, with 12 bases remaining between them. CDR3 coding DNA: TGTGCCAGCAGCTTACAGGTTAGCGGATACAATGAGCAGTTCTTC. Its protein product is CASSLQVSGYNEQFF.

This chain uses TRBV28 with TRBJ1-4, with D maybe TRBD1 (5 bases). Germline-derived CDR1 and CDR2 are MDHEN and SYDVKM. Trimming stripped 5 bases from V and 2 bases from J, with 12 bases between. The CDR3 runs 15 residues. Written as DNA, the CDR3 is TGTGCCAGCAGTCCCGCAGGGTTGACTAATGAAAAACTGTTTTTT. Translated: CASSPAGLTNEKLFF.

V is TRBV7-9 and J is TRBJ2-5; a weak D match, TRBD2 (5 bases). V gave up 5 bases and J gave up 9 bases, with 13 bases separating them. Germline V gene sequence: CDR1 SEHNR, CDR2 FQNEAQ (reference sequence). This CDR3 spans 12 amino acids. CDR3 bases: TGTGCCAGCAGCCCTGCGGGTGGCTCCCAGTACTTC. Translation gives CASSPAGGSQYF.

The chain uses TRBV29-1 and TRBJ2-3; D gene uncertain. V was cut by 4 bases and J by 2 bases, with 16 bases left in between. The CDR3 spans 15 residues. Germline V gene lookup returns CDR1 SQVTM and CDR2 ANQGSEA. The CDR3, as DNA: TGCAGCGTTGTAGACTGGGCCCACCCCACAGATACGCAGTATTTT. Translated, it gives CSVVDWAHPTDTQYF.

This chain joins TRBV30 and TRBJ1-1; a possible D gene is TRBD1 (5 bases). The CDR3 has 11 amino acids. V was cut by 4 bases and J by 11 bases, with 14 bases left in between. Germline CDR1 and CDR2: GTSNPN and SVGIG (reference sequence). CDR3 in amino acids: CAWNQQGEAFF. The CDR3 nucleotides are TGTGCCTGGAACCAGCAGGGTGAGGCTTTCTTT.

The chain uses TRBV27 and TRBJ2-1, with D perhaps matching TRBD2 (6 bases). Trimming took 3 bases from V and 4 from J, leaving 13 bases between them. Germline assignment: CDR1 MNHEY and CDR2 SMNVEV (reference sequence). The CDR3 consists of 15 residues. Here the CDR3 reads CASSLREARYNEQFF. The CDR3 DNA follows: TGTGCCAGCAGTTTGCGGGAAGCTCGTTACAATGAGCAGTTCTTC.

V is TRBV12-3 or TRBV12-4 and J is TRBJ1-4; D uncertain. V dropped 6 bases and J dropped 8 bases, with 13 bases sitting between them. The CDR3 extends over 13 amino acids. CDR3: CASRPSRVEKLFF. Here the CDR3 DNA reads TGTGCCAGCAGACCCAGTCGGGTCGAAAAACTGTTTTTT.